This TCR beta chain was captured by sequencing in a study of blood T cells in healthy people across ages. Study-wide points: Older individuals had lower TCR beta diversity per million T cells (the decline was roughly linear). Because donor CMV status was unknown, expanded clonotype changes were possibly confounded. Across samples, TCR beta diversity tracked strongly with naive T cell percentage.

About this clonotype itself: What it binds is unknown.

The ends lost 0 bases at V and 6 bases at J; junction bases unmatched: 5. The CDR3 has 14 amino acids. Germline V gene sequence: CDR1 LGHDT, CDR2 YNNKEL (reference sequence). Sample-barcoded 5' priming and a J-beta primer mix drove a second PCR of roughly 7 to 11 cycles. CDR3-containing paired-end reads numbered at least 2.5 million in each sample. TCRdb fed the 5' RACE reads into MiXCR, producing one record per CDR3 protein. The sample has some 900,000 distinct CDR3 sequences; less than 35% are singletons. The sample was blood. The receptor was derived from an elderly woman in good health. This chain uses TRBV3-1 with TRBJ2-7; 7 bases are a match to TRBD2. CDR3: CASSQEARGGEQYF. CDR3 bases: TGTGCCAGCAGCCAAGAAGCGCGCGGGGGCGAGCAGTACTTC.